One T cell receptor (beta chain) is described in this entry. The clone's antigen remains unknown. Base qualities are not at hand, and no much larger clone is one base apart. Relative to germline, V is 8 bases shorter and J is 2 bases shorter, with 5 bases between their ends. The germline V gene gives CDR1 as MNHNS and CDR2 as SASEGT. From the cysteine up to the phenylalanine, the CDR3 has a length of 11 residues. Here the CDR3 DNA is all that survives: 33 bases in frame from base 1. The data are from a study of OX40 agonist ivuxolimab in advanced cancers. Notes on the research overall: The costimulatory receptor OX40 (CD134) was targeted by ivuxolimab, a fully human IgG2 agonistic monoclonal antibody. Intravenous ivuxolimab was administered to patients every 2 weeks at six dose levels: 0.01, 0.1, 0.3, 1.5, 3 and 10 mg/kg. Of the approximately 50 dose-escalation patients, hepatocellular carcinoma was present in 19, melanoma in roughly 15, renal cell carcinoma in 9 and head and neck cancer in 9. A male proportion of 70% to 90% and a mean age of approximately 62 years, ranging from 23 to 79, were recorded for the dose-escalation cohort. Prior anti-PD-1, anti-PD-L1 or anti-CTLA-4 therapy was permitted, and checkpoint inhibitors had been received by more than 35% of dose-escalation patients. Partial responses occurred in three dose-escalation patients, of whom one had hepatocellular carcinoma and two had cutaneous melanoma. The purpose of peripheral TCRbeta sequencing was to test whether ivuxolimab changed TCR sequence diversity and led to clonal T-cell expansion. The monotherapy dose-escalation portion (N ≈ 50 patients) of the phase I ivuxolimab trial is reported in the paper.

To sequence the TCRbeta CDR3 region, genomic DNA was isolated from the sorted cells. The immunoSEQ Assay was used to sequence the TCRbeta CDR3 regions. In its TCRdb copy, this immuneACCESS table keeps in-frame sequences only and misses some clones. Where compared with another copy, unresolved V genes explain less than half of these, and the others have no known cause. This sample comprises roughly 35,000 clones, 81% of them detected only once. About 20% of the sample lies in the top ten. The study at large found these results: The antigen specificity of the clonally expanded peripheral T cells was not determined. At doses from 0.1 to 3.0 mg/kg, clonal expansion was seen in both CD4+ and CD8+ blood T cells between baseline and week 6. After ivuxolimab, CD8+ T cells had more expanded clones than CD4+ T cells on average. Low levels of normalized T-cell clonal expansion were also seen in some nonresponding patients. In the 0.1-3.0 mg/kg groups, partial responders had among the lowest normalized peripheral clonal expansion, particularly in CD8+ T cells.

Patients with autoimmune disease history or receiving systemic immunosuppression were excluded from the trial. Peripheral blood for TCR sequencing was collected from all dose cohorts at baseline, on cycle 4 day 1, and on cycle 7 day 1. The samples were drawn from a first-in-human, open-label, multicenter phase I dose-escalation trial of ivuxolimab. Adults with locally advanced or metastatic melanoma, renal cell, hepatocellular, or head and neck squamous cell carcinoma were enrolled in the trial. CD4+ and CD8+ T cells were sorted separately from peripheral blood before TCR sequencing. The receptor chain draws on TRBV6-1 and TRBJ2-3, with the D gene not confidently named. This clonotype originated in an adult with an advanced solid tumor such as melanoma, head and neck, liver or kidney cancer. The sequenced sample was CD4+ or CD8+ T cells sorted from blood, obtained in a trial of the OX40 agonist ivuxolimab. The CDR3 loop reads CASEHTDTQYF. Read as DNA, the sequence is TGTGCCAGCGAGCACACAGATACGCAGTATTTT.